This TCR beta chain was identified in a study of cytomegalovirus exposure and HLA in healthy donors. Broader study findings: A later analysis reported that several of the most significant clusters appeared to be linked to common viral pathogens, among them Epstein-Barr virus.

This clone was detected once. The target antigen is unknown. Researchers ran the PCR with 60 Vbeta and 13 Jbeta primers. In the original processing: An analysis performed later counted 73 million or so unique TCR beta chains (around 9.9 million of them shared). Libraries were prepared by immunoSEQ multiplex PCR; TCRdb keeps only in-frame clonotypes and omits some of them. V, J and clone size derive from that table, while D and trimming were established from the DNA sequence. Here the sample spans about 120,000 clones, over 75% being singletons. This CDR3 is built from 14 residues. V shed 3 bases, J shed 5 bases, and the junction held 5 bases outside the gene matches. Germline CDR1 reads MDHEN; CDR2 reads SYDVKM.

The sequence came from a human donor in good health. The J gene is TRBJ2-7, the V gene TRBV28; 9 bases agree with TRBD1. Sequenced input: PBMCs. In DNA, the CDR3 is TGTGCCAGCAGTTTCGGGGACAGGGCAGACGAGCAGTACTTC. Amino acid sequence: CASSFGDRADEQYF.